The 9 T cell receptor beta chains below all came from one sample that was sequenced in a study of technical replicates of blood from several donors. Produced via immunoSEQ multiplex PCR; TCRdb's table is partial and in-frame only. Of 55,000 to 75,000 clones listed, roughly 94% were seen once; the top ten hold around 0.37%. Sequencing was done on a sample of T cells isolated from PBMCs. These receptors all come from a human donor in good health.

The CDR3 loop reads CASSQWPQETQYF. DNA for the CDR3: TGTGCCAGCAGCCAATGGCCGCAGGAGACCCAGTACTTC. V and J are TRBV14 and TRBJ2-5; D is unclear. V shed 2 bases and J shed 5 bases, with 9 bases lying between them. Germline CDR1 and CDR2: SGHDN and FVKESK. The CDR3 loop spans 13 amino acids.

The CDR3 nucleotides are TGTGCCAGCTCACCCAGACAGGATATGAACACTGAAGCTTTCTTT. It translates to CASSPRQDMNTEAFF. The V call is TRBV18, the J call TRBJ1-1, with D maybe TRBD1 (6 bases). Looked up from germline, CDR1 is KGHSH and CDR2 is LQKENI. The CDR3 is 15 amino acids. V lost 3 bases and J 0 bases, leaving 11 bases between the germline ends.

This rearrangement joins TRBV6-5 to TRBJ1-3, with D perhaps matching TRBD1 (5 bases). Trimming took 6 bases from V and 7 from J, leaving 13 bases between them. The CDR3 is 13 residues long. Germline CDR1 is MNHEY and CDR2 is SVGAGI. CDR3 region: CASRKPGRNTIYF. The CDR3 DNA is TGTGCCAGCAGGAAACCAGGGCGCAACACCATATATTTT.

This chain joins TRBV7-8 and TRBJ2-5; TRBD1 matches 10 bases. CDR3 length: 16 residues. V was clipped by 5 bases and J by 3 bases; unmatched bases: 9. Germline lookup yields CDR1 SGHVS and CDR2 FQNEAQ. The CDR3, as DNA: TGTGCCAGCAGCCCACGTACCGGGACAGGGGAAGAGACCCAGTACTTC. It is translated as CASSPRTGTGEETQYF. The variable domain in full, with the rest retrieved from reference TRBV7-8 and TRBJ2-5, is GAGVSQSPRYKVAKRGQDVALRCDPISGHVSLFWYQQALGQGPEFLTYFQNEAQLDKSGLPSDRFFAERPEGSVSTLKIQRTQQEDSAVYLCASSPRTGTGEETQYFGPGTRLLVL.

The genes are TRBV4-3 and TRBJ2-3, with 15 bases fitting TRBD2. V was pared by 4 bases and J by 5 bases, with 4 bases of the junction left unmatched. The V gene's germline CDR1 is LGHNA and CDR2 YSLEER. The CDR3 sequence is 16 residues long. Here the CDR3 reads CASSPGLAGGGDTQYF. CDR3 bases: TGCGCCAGCAGCCCCGGACTAGCGGGAGGGGGAGATACGCAGTATTTT.

V gene TRBV7-3 combines with J gene TRBJ2-3; a possible D gene is TRBD1 (5 bases). The V and J ends lost 5 bases and 1 base respectively, with 10 bases between them. Germline values: CDR1 SGHTA, CDR2 FQGTGA. This CDR3 contains 14 residues. This CDR3 is CASSQGDRTDTQYF. CDR3 bases: TGTGCCAGCAGCCAAGGGGATCGCACAGATACGCAGTATTTT.

V usage is TRBV15 and J usage is TRBJ1-1; unclear D gene. The germline gives CDR1 LNHNV, CDR2 YYDKDF (reference sequence). The CDR3 covers 12 residues. V was clipped by 3 bases and J by 11 bases, with 13 bases between them. The CDR3 loop reads CATSREGREAFF. The DNA for the CDR3 is TGTGCCACCAGCAGGGAGGGAAGGGAGGCTTTCTTT.

The chain recombines TRBV7-9 with TRBJ2-3; 7 bases fit TRBD2. V lost 2 bases and J lost 4; bases outside the gene matches: 12. CDR1 and CDR2 (germline): SEHNR, FQNEAQ (reference sequence). This CDR3 is 17 amino acids long. The DNA for the CDR3 is TGTGCCAGCAGCTTACGGGGGAGGGGACTGGCGGCAGATACGCAGTATTTT. Translation: CASSLRGRGLAADTQYF.

CDR3 residues: CASSLGLAGGSFYNEQFF. In DNA, the CDR3 is TGTGCCAGCAGCCTCGGACTAGCGGGAGGGTCCTTTTACAATGAGCAGTTCTTC. The chain recombines TRBV7-8 with TRBJ2-1; 15 bases line up with TRBD2. The CDR3 has 18 residues. CDR1 and CDR2 (germline): SGHVS, FQNEAQ. The V gene end was trimmed by 5 bases and the J gene end by 4 bases; junction bases not matched to a gene: 9.